A single sample is the source of the 28 T cell receptor beta chains below, sequenced in a study of immune evolution from preneoplasia to lung adenocarcinoma. Sequencing was performed with immunoSEQ multiplex PCR; in TCRdb, only in-frame clones are kept and a portion is missing. The table records roughly 8,000 clones, 81% of them present only once. Sample: FFPE invasive lung adenocarcinoma tissue. The source is a person aged 45 to 59 with lung adenocarcinoma.

The chain uses TRBV27 and TRBJ2-5, with a tentative D call TRBD1 (5 bases). V lost 3 bases to trimming and J lost 5 bases, with 10 bases between them. Germline CDR1 MNHEY, CDR2 SMNVEV (reference sequence). This CDR3 is built from 13 residues. CDR3 region: CASSFQGSETQYF. The CDR3 coding sequence is TGTGCCAGCAGTTTCCAGGGTTCGGAGACCCAGTACTTC.

As regards this clone: Other nucleotide sequences in the sample specify the same CDR3. The CDR3 loop reads CASSFGVHEQYF. The CDR3 DNA reads TGTGCCAGCAGCTTTGGGGTGCACGAGCAGTACTTC. The V call is TRBV7-8, the J call TRBJ2-7; D uncertain. V gave up 3 bases and J gave up 5 bases, with 8 bases separating them. Germline lookup yields CDR1 SGHVS and CDR2 FQNEAQ. This CDR3 has 12 amino acids.

CDR3 bases: TGTGCCAGTAGTCTTGGACAGGGGGCTAGAATGGAGCAGTTCTTC. It translates to CASSLGQGARMEQFF. The chain employs TRBV19 and TRBJ2-1, with TRBD1 matching 11 bases. Trimming cost V 5 bases and J 10 bases; bases outside gene matches: 10. Germline CDR1 LNHDA, CDR2 SQIVND (reference sequence). This CDR3 is built from 15 residues.

This sequence joins TRBV9 and TRBJ2-5; D gene uncertain. Germline V gene sequence: CDR1 SGDLS, CDR2 YYNGEE. CDR3 length equals 14 residues. Trimming took off 0 bases at V and 4 bases at J, with 10 bases between the two ends. CDR3 DNA sequence: TGTGCCAGCAGCGTAGGCCTAGTGTCAGAGACCCAGTACTTC. It translates to CASSVGLVSETQYF.

CDR3 amino acids: CASRGASTNEKLFF. The CDR3 region has the DNA TGTGCCAGCAGGGGGGCCTCAACTAATGAAAAACTGTTTTTT. The rearrangement joins TRBV7-9 to TRBJ1-4; a weak D match, TRBD1 (6 bases). In germline, CDR1 is SEHNR, CDR2 FQNEAQ (reference sequence). V was trimmed by 6 bases and J by 0 bases, leaving 8 bases between them. This CDR3 contains 14 residues.

V and J are TRBV19 and TRBJ2-7; tentative D call: TRBD1 (6 bases). Germline CDR1 and CDR2: LNHDA and SQIVND (reference sequence). The CDR3 contains 13 residues. Trimming shortened V by 8 bases and J by 4 bases, and 15 bases separated the two germline ends. CDR3 in amino acids: CASAKDRRYEQYF. The CDR3 DNA is TGTGCCAGTGCCAAAGACAGGAGGTACGAGCAGTACTTC.

The CDR3 coding sequence is TGTGCCATCAGTGACCGACAGGGCCTAGATACGCAGTATTTT. Translation gives CAISDRQGLDTQYF. The gene calls are TRBV10-3 and TRBJ2-3, with 7 bases that match TRBD1. V lost 3 bases, J lost 5 bases, and 5 bases stayed unmatched. The CDR3 runs 14 residues. CDR1 is ENHRY, CDR2 SYGVKD, per germline.

The V call is TRBV15, the J call TRBJ2-6, with 7 bases aligning to TRBD1. Germline CDR1 and CDR2: LNHNV and YYDKDF (reference sequence). There are 15 residues in the CDR3. The V and J ends lost 6 bases and 3 bases, in that order; junction bases with no gene match: 5. CDR3 in amino acids: CATREGGYGANVLTF. As DNA, the CDR3 is TGTGCCACCAGGGAAGGGGGCTATGGGGCCAACGTCCTGACTTTC.

This clone was seen a few times. This chain connects TRBV5-4 to TRBJ2-7, with D possibly being TRBD1 (6 bases). V was cut by 0 bases and J by 7 bases, with 11 bases left in between. The CDR3 loop spans 13 amino acids. Germline V gene data show CDR1 as SGHNT and CDR2 as YYREEE (reference sequence). The CDR3 is CASSLERGGEQYF. DNA of the CDR3: TGTGCCAGCAGCTTGGAGAGAGGGGGAGAGCAGTACTTC.

The chain employs TRBV11-3 and TRBJ2-1, with 15 positions matching TRBD2. Trimming took 4 bases from V and 9 from J; bases not matched to a gene: 4. This CDR3 comprises 15 residues. CDR1 and CDR2 (germline): SGHNT, YENEEA. CDR3 protein: CASSSGTSGGSEQFF. The CDR3 nucleotides are TGTGCCAGCAGCTCAGGGACTAGCGGGGGGAGTGAGCAGTTCTTC. The full variable domain, in which reference TRBV11-3 and TRBJ2-1 provide the parts outside the CDR3, is EAGVVQSPRYKIIEKKQPVAFWCNPISGHNTLYWYLQNLGQGPELLIRYENEEAVDDSQLPKDRFSAERLKGVDSTLKIQPAELGDSAVYLCASSSGTSGGSEQFFGPGTRLTVL.

The table lists this clone with a few counts. The rearrangement links TRBV7-3 to TRBJ2-3; 9 bases fit TRBD2. The trim removed 2 bases at V and 0 bases at J, leaving 0 bases unmatched. Germline values: CDR1 SGHTA, CDR2 FQGTGA. The CDR3 is 15 residues long. The CDR3 loop is CASSLAGGSTDTQYF. Here the CDR3 DNA reads TGTGCCAGCAGCTTAGCGGGAGGGAGCACAGATACGCAGTATTTT.

This rearrangement joins TRBV6-5 to TRBJ2-5; possibly TRBD2 for D (5 bases). The V gene lost 0 bases and the J gene lost 2 bases, with 7 bases spanning the gap. CDR3 length: 14 residues. Germline assignment: CDR1 MNHEY and CDR2 SVGAGI. The CDR3 is CASSYSRTQETQYF. The CDR3 bases are TGTGCCAGCAGTTACTCCAGGACTCAAGAGACCCAGTACTTC.

This chain links TRBV2 with TRBJ1-1; no clear D. Trimming removed 6 bases from V and 1 base from J, with 6 bases in between. Looked up from germline, CDR1 is SNHLY and CDR2 is FYNNEI. The CDR3 runs to 12 residues. The CDR3: CASRLGNTEAFF. CDR3 nucleotides: TGTGCCAGCAGGTTAGGGAACACTGAAGCTTTCTTT.

The chain has TRBV5-4 and TRBJ1-6; D remains ambiguous. Deletions cut 5 bases from V and 7 bases from J, with 7 bases between. The CDR3 sequence is 12 residues long. Germline CDR1 SGHNT, CDR2 YYREEE (reference sequence). In DNA form, the CDR3 reads TGTGCCAGCAGTTCTTGGAATTCACCCCTCCACTTT. This codes for CASSSWNSPLHF.

This clone has a single count. One junction end disagrees with the germline gene, perhaps due to a read error. The rearrangement links TRBV7-7 to TRBJ1-5; 11 nucleotides match TRBD1. Germline CDR1 is SSHAT and CDR2 is FNYEAQ (reference sequence). The CDR3 spans 19 residues. This CDR3 reads CASSPWTGGGRRHNQPQHF. Here the CDR3 DNA reads TGTGCTAGCAGCCCTTGGACAGGGGGCGGACGACGACACAATCAGCCCCAGCATTTT.

Written as DNA, the CDR3 is TGTGCCAGCAGCATAAGGACAGGGGCAGATACGCAGTATTTT. This encodes CASSIRTGADTQYF. J is TRBJ2-3 and V is TRBV11-2; 9 nucleotides agree with TRBD1. This CDR3 region has 14 residues. Unmatched junction bases numbered 4, after V lost 5 bases and J lost 4 bases. The germline V gene encodes CDR1 SGHAT and CDR2 FQNNGV.

The rearrangement links TRBV10-2 to TRBJ1-5, with TRBD1 identical over 8 bases. V lost 6 bases, J lost 5 bases, and 3 bases stayed unmatched. CDR3 size: 13 residues. Germline lookup yields CDR1 WSHSY and CDR2 SAAADI. The CDR3 bases are TGCGCCAGCAGCTCAGGGGGCGATCAGCCCCAGCATTTT. It specifies CASSSGGDQPQHF.

This clone has only a few counts. The rearrangement links TRBV2 to TRBJ1-1; D perhaps matches TRBD1 (6 bases). The V gene's germline CDR1 is SNHLY and CDR2 FYNNEI. The V and J ends lost 5 bases and 1 base respectively, with 8 bases between them. CDR3 length: 13 amino acids. The chain's CDR3 is CASSLQGNTEAFF. CDR3 DNA sequence: TGTGCCAGCAGTTTACAGGGGAACACTGAAGCTTTCTTT.

J is TRBJ1-1 and V is TRBV29-1; D gene ambiguous. The V gene's germline CDR1 is SQVTM and CDR2 ANQGSEA. V shed 4 bases and J shed 0 bases, with 9 bases lying between them. This CDR3 region has 13 residues. The CDR3 nucleotides are TGCAGCGTTGGTAGTAATATGAACACTGAAGCTTTCTTT. This gives the protein CSVGSNMNTEAFF.

This chain connects TRBV7-9 to TRBJ2-7, with D possibly matching TRBD2 (6 bases). CDR1 and CDR2 from the germline V gene are SEHNR and FQNEAQ (reference sequence). V was shortened by 1 base and J by 1 base, with 8 bases between the two germline ends. The CDR3 has 14 amino acids. The CDR3 protein is CASSLGDLSYEQYF. In DNA form, the CDR3 reads TGTGCCAGCAGCTTAGGGGACTTATCCTACGAGCAGTACTTC.

By share of the sample, this clone is medium-sized. Relative to the germline gene, one junction end is altered; a read error may explain this. This chain links TRBV7-7 with TRBJ1-1; D call uncertain. The germline V gene encodes CDR1 SSHAT and CDR2 FNYEAQ (reference sequence). The CDR3 loop spans 14 amino acids. The CDR3 reads CASSLVPVNTEAFF. CDR3 DNA sequence: TGTGCTAGCAGCTTAGTGCCCGTGAACACTGAAGCTTTCTTT. Together with reference TRBV7-7 and TRBJ1-1, the CDR3 gives the full variable domain: GAGVSQSPRYKVTKRGQDVTLRCDPISSHATLYWYQQALGQGPEFLTYFNYEAQPDKSGLPSDRFSAERPEGSISTLTIQRTEQRDSAMYRCASSLVPVNTEAFFGQGTRLTVV.

The chain joins TRBV6-7 to TRBJ2-1; TRBD1 agrees at 7 bases. TRBV6-7 is an ORF, and what it does is uncertain. Trimming at V came to 4 bases and at J to 0 bases, leaving 27 bases not matched to a gene. The CDR3 spans 23 residues. This CDR3 reads CASSSPPPPGTRGIYGSYNEQFF. The CDR3 region has the DNA TGTGCCAGCAGTTCCCCACCCCCCCCCGGGACCAGGGGGATTTACGGCTCCTACAATGAGCAGTTCTTC.

There are a few counts of this clone. The chain couples TRBV21-1 to TRBJ1-3. TRBV21-1 is deemed a pseudogene. The CDR3 totals 15 residues. The CDR3 DNA follows: TGTGCCAGCAGCGGAAACTTGAATCCTGGAAACACCATATATTTT. As protein: CASSGNLNPGNTIYF.

The J gene is TRBJ1-3, the V gene TRBV5-1, with D perhaps TRBD1 (5 bases). The CDR3 is 14 amino acids. Germline assignment: CDR1 SGHRS and CDR2 YFSETQ. Trimming left V 5 bases short and J 1 base short, with 10 bases between. DNA for the CDR3: TGCGCCAGCAGTCAGGGCCATTCTGGAAACACCATATATTTT. Translating gives CASSQGHSGNTIYF.

This clone was counted between two and nine times. The chain employs TRBV6-1 and TRBJ2-7; D uncertain. In germline, CDR1 is MNHNS, CDR2 SASEGT. The CDR3 has 12 amino acids. The V gene lost 6 bases and the J gene lost 3 bases, with 9 bases spanning the gap. CDR3 coding DNA: TGTGCCAGCAGCCGCCACGGCTACGAGCAGTACTTC. Protein product: CASSRHGYEQYF.

This clone was found a few times. The rearrangement joins TRBV4-2 to TRBJ2-1; 7 positions match TRBD2. Trimming at V came to 1 base and at J to 9 bases, leaving 9 bases not matched to a gene. In germline, CDR1 is LGHNA, CDR2 YNFKEQ. The CDR3 is made up of 15 amino acids. In DNA form, the CDR3 reads TGTGCCAGCAGCCAAGGTGCGGGGGACTCGTCTGAGCAGTTCTTC. Translating gives CASSQGAGDSSEQFF.

The rearrangement links TRBV15 to TRBJ2-7, with D unresolved. This CDR3 is built from 14 residues. CDR1 LNHNV and CDR2 YYDKDF come from the germline V gene (reference sequence). Trimming stripped 5 bases from V and 4 bases from J, with 15 bases between. CDR3 coding DNA: TGTGCCACCAGCGATGCCATAAAAGCTTACGAGCAGTACTTC. Amino acids: CATSDAIKAYEQYF.

The gene calls are TRBV5-1 and TRBJ2-1, with a tentative D call TRBD1 (6 bases). In germline, CDR1 is SGHRS, CDR2 YFSETQ. V was trimmed by 8 bases and J by 10 bases, leaving 22 bases between them. The CDR3 sequence is 14 residues long. This CDR3 reads CARPRLNLTGEQFF. The CDR3 coding sequence is TGCGCCAGGCCGCGGCTGAACCTTACAGGGGAGCAGTTCTTC.